The 13 T cell receptor beta chains listed next were all sequenced from one sample in a study of T-cell memory formation after mild COVID-19. In TCRdb, the 5' RACE reads were re-called with MiXCR into one record per CDR3 protein. Of 300,000 or so distinct CDR3 sequences in the sample, 15% to 20% were seen once. The specimen sequenced was PBMCs or a T cell subset sorted from them (not recorded which). The receptor set was obtained from a man aged 18 to 29 who had mild COVID-19 (a few samples of this study predate the infection). Cell type and time point are not known.

V and J are TRBV12-3 or TRBV12-4 and TRBJ2-5; D is perhaps TRBD1 or TRBD2 (6 bases each). The CDR3 extends over 13 amino acids. V lost 6 bases, J lost 8 bases, and 16 bases lay in between. In DNA, the CDR3 is TGTGCCAGCAGCCGGGAGCAGGGGTTAACCCAGTACTTC. The encoded protein is CASSREQGLTQYF.

This clonotype was found a few times. CDR3: CASSHPLGRGNIDTQYF. The DNA for the CDR3 is TGTGCCAGCAGCCACCCCCTCGGGCGGGGGAACATAGATACGCAGTATTTT. This chain joins TRBV4-2 and TRBJ2-3; 7 positions match TRBD2. CDR3 length: 17 amino acids. Germline V gives CDR1 LGHNA, CDR2 YNFKEQ. V dropped 3 bases and J dropped 5; count of bases not matched to a gene: 14.

The V call is TRBV24-1, the J call TRBJ1-5; tentative D call: TRBD1 (6 bases). The germline V gene has CDR1 KGHDR and CDR2 SFDVKD. The CDR3 consists of 17 residues. Trimming cost V 0 bases and J 3 bases, with 14 bases left between them. The CDR3, as DNA: TGTGCCACCAGTGATTTGTGGCAGGGGAGGTTCAATCAGCCCCAGCATTTT. It yields the protein CATSDLWQGRFNQPQHF.

This clonotype was detected ten times or more. The chain has TRBV5-1 and TRBJ2-3; TRBD2 matches at 8 bases. This CDR3 has 14 residues. The junction had 5 bases not matched to a gene; V was cut back by 3 bases and J by 5 bases. Looked up from germline, CDR1 is SGHRS and CDR2 is YFSETQ. The CDR3 loop is CASSSTSDGDTQYF. The CDR3 DNA reads as TGCGCCAGCAGCTCGACTAGCGATGGAGATACGCAGTATTTT.

This clonotype was picked up a small number of times. The chain carries TRBV7-2 and TRBJ1-5, with a weak D call TRBD1 (5 bases). The CDR3 runs to 15 residues. Trimming stripped 1 base from V and 6 bases from J, with 13 bases between. Germline V gene lookup returns CDR1 SGHTA and CDR2 FQGNSA. The CDR3 is CASSLVPGQGQPQHF. DNA of the CDR3: TGTGCCAGCAGCTTAGTTCCAGGGCAGGGTCAGCCCCAGCATTTT.

The genes are TRBV19 and TRBJ1-1; D is ambiguous. Deletions cut 5 bases from V and 0 bases from J, with 7 bases between. The CDR3 is 13 residues long. Per the germline V gene, CDR1 is LNHDA and CDR2 is SQIVND (reference sequence). The CDR3 nucleotides are TGTGCCAGTAGTCTATATATGAACACTGAAGCTTTCTTT. Amino acid sequence: CASSLYMNTEAFF.

The chain couples TRBV11-2 to TRBJ2-1; weak D call: TRBD1 (5 bases). This CDR3 is 14 amino acids long. Germline loops: CDR1 SGHAT, CDR2 FQNNGV. Deletions cut 1 base from V and 3 bases from J, with 7 bases between. Here the CDR3 DNA reads TGTGCCAGCAGCTTAGGGGGCATCTACAATGAGCAGTTCTTC. Encoded protein: CASSLGGIYNEQFF.

This rearrangement joins TRBV5-1 to TRBJ2-3; D is possibly TRBD1 (6 bases). The V end lost 5 bases, the J end lost 8 bases, and 15 bases lay between the germline ends. This CDR3 has 13 residues. Germline V lookup: CDR1 SGHRS, CDR2 YFSETQ. This CDR3 reads CASRSQGSATQYF. CDR3 in DNA: TGCGCCAGCAGGTCACAGGGCTCAGCTACGCAGTATTTT. Full variable domain (outside the CDR3, taken from reference TRBV5-1 and TRBJ2-3): KAGVTQTPRYLIKTRGQQVTLSCSPISGHRSVSWYQQTPGQGLQFLFEYFSETQRNKGNFPGRFSGRQFSNSRSEMNVSTLELGDSALYLCASRSQGSATQYFGPGTRLTVL.

The genes are TRBV12-3 or TRBV12-4 and TRBJ2-1; D is ambiguous. This CDR3 contains 12 residues. Trimming took off 4 bases at V and 6 bases at J, with 7 bases between the two ends. CDR3 protein: CASSSRRNEQFF. CDR3 nucleotide sequence: TGTGCCAGCAGTTCTAGACGCAATGAGCAGTTCTTC.

This clonotype was detected a few times. This chain uses TRBV2 with TRBJ2-3; D assignment may be TRBD1 or TRBD2 (5 bases each). The CDR3 consists of 14 residues. Trimming pared 5 bases from V and 5 bases from J, leaving 14 bases between. Germline CDR1 is SNHLY and CDR2 is FYNNEI. CDR3: CASSTLGAGDTQYF. The DNA for the CDR3 is TGTGCCAGCAGTACTCTAGGGGCGGGAGATACGCAGTATTTT.

As concerns this clonotype: A read error may account for a junction end that differs from germline. The chain joins TRBV7-7 to TRBJ2-4, with 13 positions matching TRBD2. The CDR3 totals 18 residues. Looked up from germline, CDR1 is SSHAT and CDR2 is FNYEAQ (reference sequence). The CDR3 sequence: CASRSTSGGAWTKNIQYF. DNA for the CDR3: TGTGCTAGCAGGTCCACTAGCGGGGGGGCCTGGACCAAAAACATTCAGTACTTC. The full variable domain, rest sourced from reference TRBV7-7 and TRBJ2-4, is GAGVSQSPRYKVTKRGQDVTLRCDPISSHATLYWYQQALGQGPEFLTYFNYEAQPDKSGLPSDRFSAERPEGSISTLTIQRTEQRDSAMYRCASRSTSGGAWTKNIQYFGAGTRLSVL.

The chain combines TRBV6-6 with TRBJ2-2; D not resolved. V lost 2 bases, J lost 5 bases, and 6 bases lay in between. Per the germline V gene, CDR1 is MNHNY and CDR2 is SVGAGI (reference sequence). The CDR3 contains 13 residues. The CDR3 coding sequence is TGTGCCAGCAGTTACGTGACGACCGGGGAGCTGTTTTTT. It codes for CASSYVTTGELFF.

The CDR3 region has the DNA TGTGCCAGCAGAGAGGGGGTCTTAAGAAAAAACATTCAGTACTTC. Translation gives CASREGVLRKNIQYF. This rearrangement joins TRBV12-3 or TRBV12-4 to TRBJ2-4, with a possible D match to TRBD1 (6 bases). Trimming removed 6 bases from V and 4 bases from J, with 16 bases in between. The length of the CDR3 is 15 residues.